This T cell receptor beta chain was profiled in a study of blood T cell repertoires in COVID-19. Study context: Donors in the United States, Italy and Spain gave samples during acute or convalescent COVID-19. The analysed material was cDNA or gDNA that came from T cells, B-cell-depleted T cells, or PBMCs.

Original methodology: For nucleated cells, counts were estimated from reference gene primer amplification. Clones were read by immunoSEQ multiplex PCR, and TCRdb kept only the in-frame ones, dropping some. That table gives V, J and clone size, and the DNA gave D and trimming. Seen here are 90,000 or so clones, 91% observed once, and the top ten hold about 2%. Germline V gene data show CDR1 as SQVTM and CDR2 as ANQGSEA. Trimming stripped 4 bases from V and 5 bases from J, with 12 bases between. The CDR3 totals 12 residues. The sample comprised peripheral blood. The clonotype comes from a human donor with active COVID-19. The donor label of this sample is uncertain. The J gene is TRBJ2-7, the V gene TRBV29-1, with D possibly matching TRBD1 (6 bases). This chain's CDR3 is CSVAKGVNEQYF. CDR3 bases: TGCAGCGTTGCTAAGGGGGTCAACGAGCAGTACTTC.